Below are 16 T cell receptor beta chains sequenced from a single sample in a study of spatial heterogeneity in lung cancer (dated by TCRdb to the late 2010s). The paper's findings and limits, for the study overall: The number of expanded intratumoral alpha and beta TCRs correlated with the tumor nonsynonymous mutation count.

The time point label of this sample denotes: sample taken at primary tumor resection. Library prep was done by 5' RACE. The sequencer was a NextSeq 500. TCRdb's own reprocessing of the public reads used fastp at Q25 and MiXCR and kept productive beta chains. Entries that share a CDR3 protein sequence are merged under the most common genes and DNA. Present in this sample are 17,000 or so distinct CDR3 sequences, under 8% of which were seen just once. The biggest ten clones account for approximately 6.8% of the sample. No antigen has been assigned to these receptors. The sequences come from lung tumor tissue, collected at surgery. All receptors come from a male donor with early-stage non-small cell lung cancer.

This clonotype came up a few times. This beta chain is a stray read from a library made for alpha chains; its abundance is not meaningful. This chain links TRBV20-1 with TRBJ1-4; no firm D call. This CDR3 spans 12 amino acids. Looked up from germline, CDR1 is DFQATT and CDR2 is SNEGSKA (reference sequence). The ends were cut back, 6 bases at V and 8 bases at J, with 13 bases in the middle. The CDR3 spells CSAKTLGEKLFF. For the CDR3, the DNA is TGCAGTGCCAAGACCTTGGGGGAAAAACTGTTTTTT.

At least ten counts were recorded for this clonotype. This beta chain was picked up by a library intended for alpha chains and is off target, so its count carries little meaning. The CDR3 nucleotides read TGCGCCAGCAGCTTGGAGGGACAGGGGAAGTTTGATGAGCAGTTCTTC. It encodes CASSLEGQGKFDEQFF. The V and J genes are TRBV5-1 and TRBJ2-1; 10 bases are a match to TRBD1. V gave up 0 bases and J gave up 8 bases; unmatched junction bases: 8. CDR3 length: 16 amino acids. Germline CDR1 reads SGHRS; CDR2 reads YFSETQ.

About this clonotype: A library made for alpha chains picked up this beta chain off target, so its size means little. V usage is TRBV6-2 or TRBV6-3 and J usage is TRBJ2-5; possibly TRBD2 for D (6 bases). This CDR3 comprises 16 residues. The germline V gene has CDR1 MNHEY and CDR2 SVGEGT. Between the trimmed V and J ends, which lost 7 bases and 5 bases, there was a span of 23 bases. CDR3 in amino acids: CASTIGPGGLSETQYF. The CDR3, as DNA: TGTGCCAGCACCATCGGACCTGGGGGGTTGAGCGAGACCCAGTACTTC.

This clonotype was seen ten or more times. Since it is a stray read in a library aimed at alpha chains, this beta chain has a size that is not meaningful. CDR3 bases: TGTGCCAGCATTCCGGGACAGGGTAATGAAAAACTGTTTTTT. Translated: CASIPGQGNEKLFF. The chain joins TRBV6-1 to TRBJ1-4; TRBD1 matches 9 bases. The V segment lost 7 bases and the J segment 4 bases; nucleotides outside the gene matches: 4. The length of the CDR3 is 14 residues. Germline assignment: CDR1 MNHNS and CDR2 SASEGT.

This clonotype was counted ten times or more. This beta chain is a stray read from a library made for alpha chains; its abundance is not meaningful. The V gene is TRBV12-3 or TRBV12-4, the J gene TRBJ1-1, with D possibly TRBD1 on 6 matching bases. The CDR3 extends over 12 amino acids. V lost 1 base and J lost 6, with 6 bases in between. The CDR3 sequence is CASSLGTAEAFF. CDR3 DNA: TGTGCCAGCAGTTTAGGGACAGCTGAAGCTTTCTTT.

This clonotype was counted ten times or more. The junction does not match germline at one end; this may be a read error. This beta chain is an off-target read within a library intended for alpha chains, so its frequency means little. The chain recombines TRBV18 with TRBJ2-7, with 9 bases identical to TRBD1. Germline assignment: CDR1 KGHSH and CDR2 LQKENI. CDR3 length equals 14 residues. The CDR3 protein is CVSSPGQGSYEQYF. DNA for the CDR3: TGTGTCAGCTCACCGGGACAGGGATCGTACGAGCAGTACTTC.

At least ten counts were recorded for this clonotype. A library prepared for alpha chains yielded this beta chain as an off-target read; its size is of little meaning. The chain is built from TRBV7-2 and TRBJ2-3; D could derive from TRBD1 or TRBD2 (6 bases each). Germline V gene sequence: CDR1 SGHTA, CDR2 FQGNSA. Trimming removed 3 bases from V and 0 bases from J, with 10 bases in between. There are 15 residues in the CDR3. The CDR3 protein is CASSLRRGSTDTQYF. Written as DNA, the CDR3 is TGTGCCAGCAGCTTGAGGAGGGGGAGCACAGATACGCAGTATTTT.

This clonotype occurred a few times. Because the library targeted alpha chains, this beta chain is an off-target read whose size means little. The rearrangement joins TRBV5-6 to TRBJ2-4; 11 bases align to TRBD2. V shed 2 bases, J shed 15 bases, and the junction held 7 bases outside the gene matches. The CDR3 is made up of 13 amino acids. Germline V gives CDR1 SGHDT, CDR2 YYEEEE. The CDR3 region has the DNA TGTGCCAGCAGCTTTAGCGGGGGGGCCTCCGGGTACTTC. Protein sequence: CASSFSGGASGYF. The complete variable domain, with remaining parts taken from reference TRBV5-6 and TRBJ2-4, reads DAGVTQSPTHLIKTRGQQVTLRCSPKSGHDTVSWYQQALGQGPQFIFQYYEEEERQRGNFPDRFSGHQFPNYSSELNVNALLLGDSALYLCASSFSGGASGYFGAGTRLSVL.

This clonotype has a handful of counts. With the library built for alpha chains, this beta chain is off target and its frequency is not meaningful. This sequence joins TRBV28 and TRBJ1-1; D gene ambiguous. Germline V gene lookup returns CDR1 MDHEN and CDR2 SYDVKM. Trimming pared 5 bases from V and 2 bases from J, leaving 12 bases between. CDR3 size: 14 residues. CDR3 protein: CASSRDQVNTEAFF. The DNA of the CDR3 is TGTGCCAGCAGTAGAGACCAGGTAAACACTGAAGCTTTCTTT.

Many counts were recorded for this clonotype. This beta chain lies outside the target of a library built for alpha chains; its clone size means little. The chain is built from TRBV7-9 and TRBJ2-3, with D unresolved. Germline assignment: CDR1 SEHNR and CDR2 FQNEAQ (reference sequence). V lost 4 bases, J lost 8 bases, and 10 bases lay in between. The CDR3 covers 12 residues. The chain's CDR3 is CASSSQAFTQYF. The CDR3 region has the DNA TGTGCCAGCAGCTCCCAAGCGTTTACGCAGTATTTT. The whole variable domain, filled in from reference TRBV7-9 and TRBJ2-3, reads DTGVSQNPRHKITKRGQNVTFRCDPISEHNRLYWYRQTLGQGPEFLTYFQNEAQLEKSRLLSDRFSAERPKGSFSTLEIQRTEQGDSAMYLCASSSQAFTQYFGPGTRLTVL.

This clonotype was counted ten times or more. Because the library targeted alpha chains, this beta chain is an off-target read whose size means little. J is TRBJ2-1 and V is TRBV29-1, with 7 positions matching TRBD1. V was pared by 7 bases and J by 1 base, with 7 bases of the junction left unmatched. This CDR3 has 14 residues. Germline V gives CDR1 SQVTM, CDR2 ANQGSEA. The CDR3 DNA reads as TGCAGCGCCCGGACAGGAAGGTCCTACAATGAGCAGTTCTTC. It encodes CSARTGRSYNEQFF.

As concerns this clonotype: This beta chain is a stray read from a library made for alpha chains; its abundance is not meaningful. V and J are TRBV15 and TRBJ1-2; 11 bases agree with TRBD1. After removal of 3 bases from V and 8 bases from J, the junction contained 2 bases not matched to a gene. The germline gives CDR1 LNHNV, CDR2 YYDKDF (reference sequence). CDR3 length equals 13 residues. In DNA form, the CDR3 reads TGTGCCACCAGCAGGGGACAGGGGGAAGGCTACACCTTC. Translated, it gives CATSRGQGEGYTF.

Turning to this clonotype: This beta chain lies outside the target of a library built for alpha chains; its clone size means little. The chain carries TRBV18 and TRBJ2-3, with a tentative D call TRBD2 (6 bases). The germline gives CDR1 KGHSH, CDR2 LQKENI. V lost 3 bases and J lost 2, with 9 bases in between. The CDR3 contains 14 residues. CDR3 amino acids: CASSPAGNTDTQYF. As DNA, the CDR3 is TGTGCCAGCTCACCGGCGGGGAACACAGATACGCAGTATTTT.

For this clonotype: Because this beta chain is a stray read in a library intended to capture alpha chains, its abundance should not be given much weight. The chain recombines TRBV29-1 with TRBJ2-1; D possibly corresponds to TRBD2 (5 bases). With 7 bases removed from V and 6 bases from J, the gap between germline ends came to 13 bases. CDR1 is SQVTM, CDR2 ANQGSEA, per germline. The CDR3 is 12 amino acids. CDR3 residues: CSARLARNEQFF. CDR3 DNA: TGCAGCGCCCGCCTAGCCCGCAATGAGCAGTTCTTC.

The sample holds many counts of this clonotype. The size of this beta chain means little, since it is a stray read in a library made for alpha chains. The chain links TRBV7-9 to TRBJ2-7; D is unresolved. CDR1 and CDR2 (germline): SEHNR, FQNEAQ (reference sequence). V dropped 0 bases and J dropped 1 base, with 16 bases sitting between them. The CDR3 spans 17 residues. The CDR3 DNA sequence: TGTGCCAGCAGCTTAGCGGCCGTGGCGGTAAGATCCTACGAGCAGTACTTC. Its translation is CASSLAAVAVRSYEQYF.

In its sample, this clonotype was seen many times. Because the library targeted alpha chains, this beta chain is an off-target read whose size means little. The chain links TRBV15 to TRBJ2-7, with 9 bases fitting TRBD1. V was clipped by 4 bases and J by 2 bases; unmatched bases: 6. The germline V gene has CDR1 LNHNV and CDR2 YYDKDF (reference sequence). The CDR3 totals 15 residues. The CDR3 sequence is CATSKPGQGTYEQYF. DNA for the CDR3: TGTGCCACCAGCAAACCGGGACAGGGCACCTACGAGCAGTACTTC.